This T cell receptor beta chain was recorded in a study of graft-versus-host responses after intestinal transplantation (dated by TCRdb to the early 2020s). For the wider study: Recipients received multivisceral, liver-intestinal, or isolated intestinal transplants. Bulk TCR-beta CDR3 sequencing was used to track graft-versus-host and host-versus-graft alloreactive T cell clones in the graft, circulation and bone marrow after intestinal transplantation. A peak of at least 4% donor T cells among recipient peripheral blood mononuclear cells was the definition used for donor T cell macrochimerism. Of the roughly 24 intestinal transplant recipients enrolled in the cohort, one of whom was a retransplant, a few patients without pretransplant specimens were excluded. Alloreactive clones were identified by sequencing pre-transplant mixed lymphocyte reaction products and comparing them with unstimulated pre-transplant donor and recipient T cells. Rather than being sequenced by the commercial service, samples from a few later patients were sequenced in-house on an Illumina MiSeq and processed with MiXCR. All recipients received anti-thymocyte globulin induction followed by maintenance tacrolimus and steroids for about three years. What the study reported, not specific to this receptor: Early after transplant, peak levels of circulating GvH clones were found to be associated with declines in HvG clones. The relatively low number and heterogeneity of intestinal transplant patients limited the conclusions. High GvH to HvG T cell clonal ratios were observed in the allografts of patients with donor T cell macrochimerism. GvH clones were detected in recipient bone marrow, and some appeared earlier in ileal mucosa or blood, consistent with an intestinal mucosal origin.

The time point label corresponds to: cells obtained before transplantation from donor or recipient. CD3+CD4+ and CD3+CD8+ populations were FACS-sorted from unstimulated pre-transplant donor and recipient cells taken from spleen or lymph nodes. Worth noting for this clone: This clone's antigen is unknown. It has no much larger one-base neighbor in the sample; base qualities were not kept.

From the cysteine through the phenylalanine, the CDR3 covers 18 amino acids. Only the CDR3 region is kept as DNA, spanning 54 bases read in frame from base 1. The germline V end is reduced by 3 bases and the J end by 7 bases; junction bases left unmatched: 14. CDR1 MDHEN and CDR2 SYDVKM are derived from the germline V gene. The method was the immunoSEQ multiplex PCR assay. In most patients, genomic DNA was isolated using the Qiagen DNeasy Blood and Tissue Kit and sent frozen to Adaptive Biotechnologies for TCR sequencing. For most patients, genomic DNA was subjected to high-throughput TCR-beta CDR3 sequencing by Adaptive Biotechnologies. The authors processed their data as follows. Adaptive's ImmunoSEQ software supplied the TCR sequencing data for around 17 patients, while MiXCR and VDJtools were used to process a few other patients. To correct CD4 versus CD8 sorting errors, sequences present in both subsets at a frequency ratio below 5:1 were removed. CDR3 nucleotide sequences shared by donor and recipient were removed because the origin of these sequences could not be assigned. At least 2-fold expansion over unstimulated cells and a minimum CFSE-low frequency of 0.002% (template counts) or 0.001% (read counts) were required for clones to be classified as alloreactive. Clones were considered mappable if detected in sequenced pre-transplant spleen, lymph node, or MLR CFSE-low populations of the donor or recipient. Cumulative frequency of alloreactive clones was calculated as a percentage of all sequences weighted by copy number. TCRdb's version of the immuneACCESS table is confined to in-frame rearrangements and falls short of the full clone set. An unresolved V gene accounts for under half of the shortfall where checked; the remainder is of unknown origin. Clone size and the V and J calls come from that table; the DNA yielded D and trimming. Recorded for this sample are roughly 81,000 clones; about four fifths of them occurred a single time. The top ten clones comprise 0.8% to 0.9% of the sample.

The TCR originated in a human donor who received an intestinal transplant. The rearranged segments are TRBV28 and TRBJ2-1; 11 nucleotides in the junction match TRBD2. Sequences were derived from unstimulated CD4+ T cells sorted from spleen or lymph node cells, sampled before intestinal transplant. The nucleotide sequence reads TGTGCCAGCAGTTTGCCCCCGTGGGCCACTAGCGGGAGTAATGAGCAGTTCTTC. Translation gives CASSLPPWATSGSNEQFF.